Sequencing of this T cell receptor (beta chain) was carried out in a study of T-cell memory formation after mild COVID-19. For the study at large: Among the donors, TCR clusters were largely specific to each donor.

Using constant-segment primers, 5'RACE produced TCR alpha and TCR beta cDNA libraries carrying sample barcodes and UMIs. TCRdb reprocessed the 5' RACE reads via MiXCR and lists one record per CDR3 protein. The profile shows about 350,000 distinct CDR3 sequences, about 13% of them singletons. CDR1 and CDR2 from the germline V gene are MNHEY and SVGAGI. V dropped 6 bases and J dropped 5; count of bases not matched to a gene: 7. This CDR3 has 14 residues. Worth noting for this clonotype: Its target is not known.

General observations from the study: Detection of some responders pre-infection suggested pre-existing cross-reactive memory T cells participated. Clones that contracted from day 15 to 85 had balanced CD4/CD8; later expanders were CD4+ biased.

The chain joins TRBV6-5 to TRBJ1-5; 7 nucleotides match TRBD1. Sequencing input: PBMCs or a T cell subset sorted from them (not recorded which). This sequence was found in a man between 18 and 35 years old who had mild COVID-19 (a few samples of this study predate the infection). Cell type and time point are not known. For the CDR3, the DNA is TGTGCCAGCAGATCCCTTCAGGGGGATCAGCCCCAGCATTTT. It specifies CASRSLQGDQPQHF.